This entry features one T cell receptor (beta chain) sequence. Its specificity is unknown. These data come from a study of blood T cell dynamics during melanoma immunotherapy. Looking at the study overall: Metastatic melanoma patients received first-line pembrolizumab or nivolumab plus ipilimumab. General study findings and limits: It remained unknown if the driving T cell clones were melanoma-specific.

Each bulk PBMC sample had around 380 ng DNA loaded. Measured with immunoSEQ multiplex PCR; TCRdb has only the in-frame clones, and not every one. The profile shows 13,000 to 15,000 clones, about 83% of them singletons. Time point described: week 3, after first cycle of checkpoint inhibitor. Patients had no prior systemic cancer treatment, immunosuppressants or other active cancers. CDR3 length equals 15 residues. Deletions cut 6 bases from V and 0 bases from J, with 14 bases between. Germline V gives CDR1 MNHNS, CDR2 SASEGT. The sequence derives from a human donor with melanoma. The J gene is TRBJ2-5, the V gene TRBV6-1; no firm D call. The sequencing used blood, collected from a patient treated with checkpoint blockade. The CDR3 spells CASRVLRPYQETQYF. The CDR3 bases are TGTGCCAGCAGAGTACTCCGGCCGTACCAAGAGACCCAGTACTTC.